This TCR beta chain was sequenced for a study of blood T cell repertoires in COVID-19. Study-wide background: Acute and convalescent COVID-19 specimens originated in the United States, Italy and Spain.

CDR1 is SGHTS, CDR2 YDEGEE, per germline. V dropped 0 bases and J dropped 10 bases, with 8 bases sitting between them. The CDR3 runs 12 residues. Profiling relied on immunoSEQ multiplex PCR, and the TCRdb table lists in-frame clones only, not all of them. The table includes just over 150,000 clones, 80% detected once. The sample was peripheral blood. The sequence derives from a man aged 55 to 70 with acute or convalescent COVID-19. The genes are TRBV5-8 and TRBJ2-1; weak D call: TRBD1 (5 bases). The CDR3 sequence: CASSLGWGEQFF. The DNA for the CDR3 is TGTGCCAGCAGCTTGGGGTGGGGCGAGCAGTTCTTC.